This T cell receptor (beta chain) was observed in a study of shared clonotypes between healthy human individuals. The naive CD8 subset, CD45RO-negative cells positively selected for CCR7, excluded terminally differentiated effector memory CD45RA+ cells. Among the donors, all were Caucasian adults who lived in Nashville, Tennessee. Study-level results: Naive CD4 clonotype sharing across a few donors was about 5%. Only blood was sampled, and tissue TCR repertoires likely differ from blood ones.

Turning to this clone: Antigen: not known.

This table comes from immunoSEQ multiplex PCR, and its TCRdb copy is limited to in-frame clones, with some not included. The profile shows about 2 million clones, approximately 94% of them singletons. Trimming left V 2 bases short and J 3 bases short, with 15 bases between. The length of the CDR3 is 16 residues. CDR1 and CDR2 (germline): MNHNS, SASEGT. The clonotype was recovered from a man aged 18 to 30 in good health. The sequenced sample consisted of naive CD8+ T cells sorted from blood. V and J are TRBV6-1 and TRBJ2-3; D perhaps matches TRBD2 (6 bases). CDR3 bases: TGTGCCAGCAGTGAACGCCGAATAGCGGCAACAGATACGCAGTATTTT. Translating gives CASSERRIAATDTQYF.